The sequence of this T cell receptor beta chain was determined in a study of identical twins. Study-wide results and limits: Conclusions were based on cross-sectional statistical analysis, without following the same donors.

The CDR3 extends over 13 amino acids. V dropped 3 bases and J dropped 6 bases, with 11 bases sitting between them. Germline V gene data show CDR1 as SQVTM and CDR2 as ANQGSEA. Remarks on this clonotype: Its antigen is undetermined.

Through template switching, a universal primer site was introduced, and the cDNA contained unique molecular identifiers. TCRdb fed the 5' RACE reads into MiXCR, producing one record per CDR3 protein. The data contain 640,000 or so distinct CDR3 sequences, 6% to 6.5% of them singletons. The chain carries TRBV29-1 and TRBJ2-2; no clear D gene. The sequencing input was naive T cells sorted from blood. The sequence was collected from a man aged 18 to 35 in good health. The CDR3 nucleotides read TGCAGCGTTGACATCATGGGTTCCGGGGAGCTGTTTTTT. It encodes CSVDIMGSGELFF.